The 15 T cell receptor beta chains below all came from one sample that was sequenced in a study of blood T cell repertoires in COVID-19. Some clones are missing from TCRdb's copy, which holds only in-frame ones; the method was immunoSEQ multiplex PCR. Among approximately 270,000 clones listed, approximately 83% were seen once. Sequences were obtained from PBMCs or T cells enriched from blood (not recorded which). The origin of the receptors is a woman aged 50 to 65 who had recovered from COVID-19.

This clone occurred a few times. The chain has TRBV10-3 and TRBJ1-2; D is undetermined. CDR1 is ENHRY and CDR2 is SYGVKD in the germline V gene. The CDR3 has 15 residues. The V and J ends lost 4 bases and 1 base respectively, with 13 bases between them. In DNA form, the CDR3 reads TGTGCCATCAGTGCGGACCGGGGAGATAACTATGGCTACACCTTC. Amino acids: CAISADRGDNYGYTF.

This chain joins TRBV2 and TRBJ1-6; unclear D gene. The CDR3 is made up of 13 amino acids. Germline lookup yields CDR1 SNHLY and CDR2 FYNNEI. The ends were cut back, 1 base at V and 10 bases at J, with 8 bases in the middle. The chain's CDR3 is CASSEGGTSPLHF. CDR3 DNA: TGTGCCAGCAGTGAAGGAGGAACCTCACCCCTCCACTTT.

The genes are TRBV7-8 and TRBJ1-2; 7 bases match TRBD1. Germline CDR1 is SGHVS and CDR2 is FQNEAQ. The trim removed 5 bases at V and 7 bases at J, leaving 10 bases unmatched. This CDR3 is built from 14 residues. CDR3 DNA sequence: TGTGCCAGCAGCAACAGGACAGGAGGCAGTGGCTACACCTTC. This translates into CASSNRTGGSGYTF. Combining the CDR3 with reference TRBV7-8 and TRBJ1-2 gives the whole variable domain GAGVSQSPRYKVAKRGQDVALRCDPISGHVSLFWYQQALGQGPEFLTYFQNEAQLDKSGLPSDRFFAERPEGSVSTLKIQRTQQEDSAVYLCASSNRTGGSGYTFGSGTRLTVV.

The V gene is TRBV9, the J gene TRBJ2-1; TRBD2 matches 13 bases. CDR1 and CDR2 from the germline V gene are SGDLS and YYNGEE. Trimming removed 0 bases from V and 12 bases from J; junction bases left unmatched: 6. The CDR3 spans 15 residues. The CDR3 region has the DNA TGTGCCAGCAGCGTAGGCGGGACTAGCGGGATGGGGCAGTTCTTC. Its translation: CASSVGGTSGMGQFF.

This chain joins TRBV18 and TRBJ1-2; D is possibly TRBD1 (6 bases). V lost 6 bases and J lost 7, with 21 bases in between. Germline V CDR1 and CDR2: KGHSH, LQKENI. This CDR3 is 15 amino acids long. The CDR3 sequence: CASSPGIRDNGGYTF. The CDR3 nucleotides are TGTGCCAGCTCGCCAGGAATTCGGGACAACGGTGGCTACACCTTC.

This chain connects TRBV9 to TRBJ2-5; TRBD1 matches at 10 bases. With 4 bases clipped from V and 5 bases from J, the junction kept 8 bases outside the gene matches. The CDR3 runs to 15 residues. Germline-derived CDR1 and CDR2 are SGDLS and YYNGEE. The CDR3 DNA is TGTGCCAGCAGCTTAGGGACAGGGGTTGTGGAGACCCAGTACTTC. It codes for CASSLGTGVVETQYF.

V is TRBV6-5 and J is TRBJ1-2; the match to TRBD1 covers 9 bases. Germline V gene sequence: CDR1 MNHEY, CDR2 SVGAGI. The ends lost 6 bases at V and 6 bases at J; junction bases unmatched: 11. This CDR3 region has 15 residues. CDR3 sequence reads: CASRSGTGLYNGYTF. DNA of the CDR3: TGTGCCAGCAGATCCGGGACAGGGTTGTATAATGGCTACACCTTC.

The rearrangement links TRBV27 to TRBJ2-1; D is uncertain. Between the trimmed V and J ends, which lost 2 bases and 2 bases, there was a span of 13 bases. Germline V gene sequence: CDR1 MNHEY, CDR2 SMNVEV (reference sequence). The length of the CDR3 is 16 residues. The CDR3 protein is CASSLVASGAYNEQFF. The CDR3 bases are TGTGCCAGCAGTTTAGTCGCGTCTGGAGCCTACAATGAGCAGTTCTTC.

V is TRBV5-4 and J is TRBJ1-1, with TRBD1 matching over 10 bases. This CDR3 has 12 amino acids. Germline CDR1 and CDR2: SGHNT and YYREEE (reference sequence). The V gene end was trimmed by 4 bases and the J gene end by 10 bases; junction bases not matched to a gene: 4. The CDR3 sequence: CASSPGTGAAFF. The CDR3 bases are TGTGCCAGCAGCCCCGGGACAGGGGCAGCTTTCTTT.

This clone was recorded only once. V gene TRBV18 combines with J gene TRBJ2-3; tentative D call: TRBD2 (5 bases). CDR1 is KGHSH and CDR2 is LQKENI in the germline V gene. The CDR3 has 15 residues. V was cut by 4 bases and J by 0 bases, with 11 bases left in between. CDR3 amino acids: CASSQASLSTDTQYF. The CDR3, as DNA: TGTGCCAGCTCACAGGCTAGCCTAAGCACAGATACGCAGTATTTT. The full variable domain, in which reference TRBV18 and TRBJ2-3 provide the parts outside the CDR3, is NAGVMQNPRHLVRRRGQEARLRCSPMKGHSHVYWYRQLPEEGLKFMVYLQKENIIDESGMPKERFSAEFPKEGPSILRIQQVVRGDSAAYFCASSQASLSTDTQYFGPGTRLTVL.

This sequence joins TRBV2 and TRBJ2-3, with unresolved D. The germline V gene encodes CDR1 SNHLY and CDR2 FYNNEI. The CDR3 covers 14 residues. V lost 8 bases to trimming and J lost 3 bases, with 15 bases between them. CDR3 bases: TGTGCCAGCCTTCCCCTAATGAAAACAGATACGCAGTATTTT. This encodes CASLPLMKTDTQYF.

The V gene is TRBV7-2, the J gene TRBJ2-2; D is ambiguous. This CDR3 contains 12 residues. Trimming took 3 bases from V and 4 from J, leaving 3 bases between them. Germline loops: CDR1 SGHTA, CDR2 FQGNSA. In DNA form, the CDR3 reads TGTGCCAGCAGCTTTCGCACCGGGGAGCTGTTTTTT. As protein: CASSFRTGELFF. The whole variable domain, filled in from reference TRBV7-2 and TRBJ2-2, reads GAGVSQSPSNKVTEKGKDVELRCDPISGHTALYWYRQSLGQGLEFLIYFQGNSAPDKSGLPSDRFSAERTGGSVSTLTIQRTQQEDSAVYLCASSFRTGELFFGEGSRLTVL.

This clone was counted a few times. V is TRBV10-3 and J is TRBJ1-4; TRBD1 matches at 10 bases. The trim removed 4 bases at V and 6 bases at J, leaving 5 bases unmatched. Germline V gene data show CDR1 as ENHRY and CDR2 as SYGVKD. The CDR3 contains 15 residues. CDR3 DNA sequence: TGTGCCATCAGTGGAAGGACAGGGGGTGATGAAAAACTGTTTTTT. Translation gives CAISGRTGGDEKLFF.

The rearrangement links TRBV18 to TRBJ2-7, with no clear D. The CDR3 runs 13 residues. V gave up 5 bases and J gave up 4 bases, with 12 bases separating them. Germline V gives CDR1 KGHSH, CDR2 LQKENI. The DNA of the CDR3 is TGTGCCAGCTCATCTCTCGGGTTTTACGAGCAGTACTTC. Amino acids: CASSSLGFYEQYF.

The chain combines TRBV7-8 with TRBJ2-7, with 9 bases lining up with TRBD1. The length of the CDR3 is 14 residues. Looked up from germline, CDR1 is SGHVS and CDR2 is FQNEAQ. Germline trimming cut 6 bases from V and 6 bases from J; bases unmatched to any gene: 9. The CDR3 DNA is TGTGCCAGCAGTCTAAGAACAGGGGGCGGCGAGCAGTACTTC. Translation gives CASSLRTGGGEQYF.